The present T cell receptor (beta chain) was sequenced within a study of human T cells and chemical hapten exposure. Looking at the study overall: Patients were given diphenylcyclopropenone on the scalp weekly across the approximately 24-week study. There were per-sample TCR yield variations, arising mainly from small pooled library volume differences.

The V end was cut by 5 bases, the J end by 8 bases, with 12 bases between. The germline gives CDR1 LGHNA, CDR2 YNFKEQ. The CDR3 contains 12 residues. Noted time point: pre-sensitization, week 0. Treatment: therapeutic diphenylcyclopropenone sensitization with weekly scalp DPC. TCRdb reprocessed the RACE reads via MiXCR and lists one record per CDR3 protein. The data contain 35,000 to 50,000 distinct CDR3 sequences, more than 9% of them seen just once; the ten biggest clones take up about 5.9%. This specimen was whole blood, taken in connection with sensitization to the hapten diphenylcyclopropenone (DPC). The chain uses TRBV4-2 and TRBJ1-1, with a weak D call TRBD1 (5 bases). The origin of this receptor is a man aged 25-45 years with alopecia areata. Some clones in this sample may be carry-over from other donors' samples. CDR3 sequence reads: CASSAGTSEAFF. The CDR3 nucleotides are TGTGCCAGCAGCGCGGGGACCTCAGAAGCTTTCTTT.